This T cell receptor beta chain derives from a study of blood T cell repertoires in COVID-19. Study background: In each case, the material was cDNA or gDNA derived from T cells, B-cell-depleted T cells, or PBMCs.

Study processing details: From reference gene primer amplification, estimates of nucleated cell counts were derived. Using immunoSEQ multiplex PCR, the repertoire was profiled, and TCRdb retains in-frame clones only, with some absent. That table furnishes V, J and clone size, whereas the DNA furnished D and trimming. The sample records more than 200,000 clones, 75% to 90% being singletons. Material for sequencing was peripheral blood. This clonotype was obtained from a man aged 35 to 55 with acute or convalescent COVID-19.

Written as DNA, the CDR3 is TGTGCCAGCAGTTACTCCAACCCCAGGGTCCGGGGGGAGCAGTTCTTC. This codes for CASSYSNPRVRGEQFF. The V and J genes are TRBV6-5 and TRBJ2-1; a possible D gene is TRBD2 (6 bases). In germline, CDR1 is MNHEY, CDR2 SVGAGI. V shed 0 bases and J shed 10 bases, with 19 bases lying between them. There are 16 residues in the CDR3.